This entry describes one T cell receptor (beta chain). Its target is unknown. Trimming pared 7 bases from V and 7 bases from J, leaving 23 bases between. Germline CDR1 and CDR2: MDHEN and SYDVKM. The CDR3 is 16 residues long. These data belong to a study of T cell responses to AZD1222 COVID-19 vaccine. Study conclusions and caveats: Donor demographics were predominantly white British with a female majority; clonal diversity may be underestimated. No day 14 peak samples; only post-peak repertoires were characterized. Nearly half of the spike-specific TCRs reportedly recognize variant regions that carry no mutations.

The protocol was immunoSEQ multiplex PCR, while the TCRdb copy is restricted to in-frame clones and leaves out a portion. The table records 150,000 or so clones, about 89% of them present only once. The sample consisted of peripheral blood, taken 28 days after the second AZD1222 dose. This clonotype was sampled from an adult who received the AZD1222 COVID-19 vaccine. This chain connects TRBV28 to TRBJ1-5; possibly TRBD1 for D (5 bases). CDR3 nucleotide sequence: TGTGCCAGCATTATAGGACCCTCGGGTTGGGGGCAGCCCCAGCATTTT. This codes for CASIIGPSGWGQPQHF.